The 8 T cell receptor beta chains below all came from one sample that was sequenced in a study of blood T cell repertoires in COVID-19. Sequencing was performed with immunoSEQ multiplex PCR; in TCRdb, only in-frame clones are kept and a portion is missing. The sample holds under 300,000 clones, more than 85% seen once. The sequenced sample consisted of PBMCs or T cells enriched from blood (not recorded which). The receptors here all came from a man aged 35 to 55 who had recovered from COVID-19.

J is TRBJ1-5 and V is TRBV28; TRBD1 agrees at 7 bases. The V gene end was trimmed by 5 bases and the J gene end by 6 bases; junction bases not matched to a gene: 22. The CDR3 spans 19 residues. Germline V gene data show CDR1 as MDHEN and CDR2 as SYDVKM. The CDR3 here is CASSGGHGPTGFFGQPQHF. The CDR3, as DNA: TGTGCCAGCAGTGGAGGGCATGGGCCGACAGGGTTTTTCGGTCAGCCCCAGCATTTT.

This chain joins TRBV18 and TRBJ2-7, with D possibly being TRBD2 (6 bases). With 0 bases removed from V and 3 bases from J, the gap between germline ends came to 9 bases. The germline gives CDR1 KGHSH, CDR2 LQKENI. The CDR3 runs 14 residues. CDR3 region: CASSPPYGGYEQYF. DNA for the CDR3: TGTGCCAGCTCACCACCGTACGGGGGCTACGAGCAGTACTTC.

This chain joins TRBV10-1 and TRBJ2-7; D is unclear. Per the germline V gene, CDR1 is WNHNN and CDR2 is SYGVQD (reference sequence). The CDR3 sequence is 12 residues long. The ends were cut back, 1 base at V and 6 bases at J, with 7 bases in the middle. DNA of the CDR3: TGCGCCAGCAGTGAGTTTCTGAGCGAGCAGTACTTC. Its translation is CASSEFLSEQYF.

The chain employs TRBV18 and TRBJ1-6; TRBD1 matches at 9 bases. V shed 6 bases and J 8 bases; nucleotides not matched to a gene: 23. The CDR3 extends over 20 amino acids. Germline assignment: CDR1 KGHSH and CDR2 LQKENI. CDR3 region: CASSEFGTGTPQGPHSPLHF. CDR3 in DNA: TGTGCCAGCTCCGAATTCGGGACAGGGACCCCACAGGGCCCCCATTCACCCCTCCACTTT.

In regard to this clone: This same CDR3 is encoded by further DNA sequences in the sample. The V gene is TRBV19, the J gene TRBJ2-7, with 10 bases that match TRBD2. With 5 bases clipped from V and 4 bases from J, the junction kept 5 bases outside the gene matches. Germline lookup yields CDR1 LNHDA and CDR2 SQIVND (reference sequence). The CDR3 covers 14 residues. CDR3 residues: CASSLAGASYEQYF. The CDR3 bases are TGTGCCAGTAGTCTAGCGGGAGCGTCTTACGAGCAGTACTTC.

The DNA for the CDR3 is TGTGCCAGCAGCTTAGACCCCCCGGATTACCTAGCGCCCTACGAGCAGTACTTC. This codes for CASSLDPPDYLAPYEQYF. The V gene is TRBV7-3, the J gene TRBJ2-7, with a possible D match to TRBD2 (6 bases). Between the trimmed V and J ends, which lost 2 bases and 2 bases, there was a span of 22 bases. The germline V gene has CDR1 SGHTA and CDR2 FQGTGA. The CDR3 has 18 residues. The full variable domain, completed using reference TRBV7-3 and TRBJ2-7, is GAGVSQTPSNKVTEKGKYVELRCDPISGHTALYWYRQSLGQGPEFLIYFQGTGAADDSGLPNDRFFAVRPEGSVSTLKIQRTERGDSAVYLCASSLDPPDYLAPYEQYFGPGTRLTVT.

The chain couples TRBV28 to TRBJ1-6; 7 bases line up with TRBD1. The CDR3 runs to 14 residues. V shed 4 bases, J shed 3 bases, and the junction held 0 bases outside the gene matches. Germline lookup yields CDR1 MDHEN and CDR2 SYDVKM. The CDR3 here is CASSWDSYNSPLHF. The CDR3 DNA reads TGTGCCAGCAGTTGGGACAGCTATAATTCACCCCTCCACTTT.

The chain has TRBV28 and TRBJ1-6; D is perhaps TRBD1 (6 bases). This CDR3 contains 17 residues. Germline-derived CDR1 and CDR2 are MDHEN and SYDVKM. Trimming removed 6 bases from V and 0 bases from J, with 15 bases in between. The CDR3 DNA reads as TGTGCCAGCAGACCCACCGCGGGGGCCTCCTATAATTCACCCCTCCACTTT. Translation gives CASRPTAGASYNSPLHF.